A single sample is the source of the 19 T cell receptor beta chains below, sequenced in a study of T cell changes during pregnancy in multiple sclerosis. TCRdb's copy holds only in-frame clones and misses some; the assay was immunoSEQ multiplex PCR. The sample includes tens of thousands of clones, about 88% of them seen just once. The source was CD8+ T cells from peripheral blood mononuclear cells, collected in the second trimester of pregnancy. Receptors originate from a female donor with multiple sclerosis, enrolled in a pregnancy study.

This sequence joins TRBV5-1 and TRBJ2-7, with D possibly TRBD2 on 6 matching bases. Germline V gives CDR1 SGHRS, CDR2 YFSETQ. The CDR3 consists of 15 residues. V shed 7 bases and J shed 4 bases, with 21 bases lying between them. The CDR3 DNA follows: TGCGCCAGCTCCCCAACCCCCGGGGGAAAATACGAGCAGTACTTC. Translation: CASSPTPGGKYEQYF.

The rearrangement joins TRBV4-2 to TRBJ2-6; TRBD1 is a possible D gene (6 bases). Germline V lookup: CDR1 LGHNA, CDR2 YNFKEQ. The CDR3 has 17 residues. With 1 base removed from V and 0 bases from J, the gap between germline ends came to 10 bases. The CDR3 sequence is CASSQGEGGSGANVLTF. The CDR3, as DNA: TGTGCCAGCAGCCAAGGGGAAGGGGGCTCTGGGGCCAACGTCCTGACTTTC.

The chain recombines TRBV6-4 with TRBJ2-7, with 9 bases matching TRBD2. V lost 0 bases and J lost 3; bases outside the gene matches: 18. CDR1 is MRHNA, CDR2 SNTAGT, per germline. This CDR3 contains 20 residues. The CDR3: CASSDSGRVGGRGIGYEQYF. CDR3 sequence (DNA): TGTGCCAGCAGTGACTCAGGCCGGGTAGGCGGGAGGGGAATAGGCTACGAGCAGTACTTC.

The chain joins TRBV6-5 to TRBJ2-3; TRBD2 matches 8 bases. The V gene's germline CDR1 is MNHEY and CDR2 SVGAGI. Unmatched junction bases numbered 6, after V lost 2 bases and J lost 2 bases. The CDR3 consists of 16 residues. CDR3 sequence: CASSYSTSGATDTQYF. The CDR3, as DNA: TGTGCCAGCAGTTACAGTACTAGCGGAGCCACAGATACGCAGTATTTT.

CDR3 region: CASSPGGPPYEQYF. The CDR3 coding sequence is TGCGCCAGCAGCCCGGGGGGGCCCCCCTACGAGCAGTACTTC. The chain is built from TRBV5-1 and TRBJ2-7; 8 nucleotides match TRBD2. Germline V gene data show CDR1 as SGHRS and CDR2 as YFSETQ. The V segment lost 4 bases and the J segment 2 bases; nucleotides outside the gene matches: 5. The CDR3 consists of 14 residues.

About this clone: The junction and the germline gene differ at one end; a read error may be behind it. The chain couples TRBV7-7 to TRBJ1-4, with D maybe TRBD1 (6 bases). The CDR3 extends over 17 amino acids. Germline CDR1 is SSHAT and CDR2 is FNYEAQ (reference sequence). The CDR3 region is CASSLVGTYFQGEKLFF. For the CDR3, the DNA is TGTGCTAGCAGCTTGGTCGGGACATACTTCCAAGGCGAAAAACTGTTTTTT.

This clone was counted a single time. CDR3 sequence reads: CASSLVALGGTEAFF. CDR3 DNA sequence: TGCGCCAGCAGCTTGGTGGCCTTGGGGGGCACTGAAGCTTTCTTT. The chain joins TRBV5-1 to TRBJ1-1; possibly TRBD1 for D (5 bases). CDR1 and CDR2 from the germline V gene are SGHRS and YFSETQ. Between the trimmed V and J ends, which lost 0 bases and 4 bases, there was a span of 13 bases. The CDR3 runs to 15 residues.

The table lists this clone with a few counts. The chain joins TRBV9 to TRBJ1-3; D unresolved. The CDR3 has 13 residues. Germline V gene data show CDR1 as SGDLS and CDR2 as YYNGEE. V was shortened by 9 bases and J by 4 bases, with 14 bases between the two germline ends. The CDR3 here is CATGGGPGNTIYF. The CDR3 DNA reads TGTGCCACGGGAGGAGGACCCGGAAACACCATATATTTT.

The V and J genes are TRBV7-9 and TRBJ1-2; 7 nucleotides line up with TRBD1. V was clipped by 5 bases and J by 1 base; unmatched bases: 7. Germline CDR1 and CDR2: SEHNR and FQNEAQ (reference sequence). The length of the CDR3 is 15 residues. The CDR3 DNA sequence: TGTGCCAGCAGCCGGGACAGCTCCCTTAACTATGGCTACACCTTC. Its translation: CASSRDSSLNYGYTF.

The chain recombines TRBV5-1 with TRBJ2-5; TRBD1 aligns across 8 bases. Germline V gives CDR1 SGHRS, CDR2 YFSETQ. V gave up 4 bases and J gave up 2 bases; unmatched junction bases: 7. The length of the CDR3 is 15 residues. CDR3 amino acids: CASSMLGTGQETQYF. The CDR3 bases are TGCGCCAGCAGCATGTTAGGGACAGGACAAGAGACCCAGTACTTC.

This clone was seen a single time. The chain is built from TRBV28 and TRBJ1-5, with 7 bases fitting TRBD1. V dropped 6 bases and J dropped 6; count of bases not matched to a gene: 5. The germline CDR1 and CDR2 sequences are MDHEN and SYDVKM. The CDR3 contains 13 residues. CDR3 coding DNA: TGTGCCAGCAGAAAGAACAGGGGTCAGCCCCAGCATTTT. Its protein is CASRKNRGQPQHF.

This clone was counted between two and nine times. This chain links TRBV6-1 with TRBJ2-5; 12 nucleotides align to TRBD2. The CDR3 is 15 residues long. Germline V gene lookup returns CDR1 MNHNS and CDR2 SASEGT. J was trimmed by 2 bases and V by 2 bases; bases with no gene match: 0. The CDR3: CASSELAGGQETQYF. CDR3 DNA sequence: TGTGCCAGCAGTGAACTAGCGGGAGGGCAAGAGACCCAGTACTTC.

The CDR3 DNA reads TGTGCCAGCAGTTTGGGAGGGACTTTCTACGAGCAGTACTTC. Amino acids: CASSLGGTFYEQYF. The V call is TRBV27, the J call TRBJ2-7; TRBD2 matches 7 bases. Trimming cost V 3 bases and J 3 bases; bases outside gene matches: 5. Germline values: CDR1 MNHEY, CDR2 SMNVEV (reference sequence). The CDR3 contains 14 residues.

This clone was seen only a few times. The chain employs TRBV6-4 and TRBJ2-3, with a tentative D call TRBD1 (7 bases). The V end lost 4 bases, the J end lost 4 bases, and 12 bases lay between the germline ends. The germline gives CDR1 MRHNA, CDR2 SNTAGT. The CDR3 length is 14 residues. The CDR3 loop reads CASSAQGGADTQYF. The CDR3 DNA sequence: TGTGCCAGCAGTGCTCAGGGGGGCGCAGATACGCAGTATTTT.

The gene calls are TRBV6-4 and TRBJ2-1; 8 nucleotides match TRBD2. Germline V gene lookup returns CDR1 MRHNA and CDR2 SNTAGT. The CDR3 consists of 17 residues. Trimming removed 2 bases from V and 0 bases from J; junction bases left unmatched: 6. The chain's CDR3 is CASSDAPSGLSYNEQFF. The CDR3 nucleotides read TGTGCCAGCAGTGACGCACCTAGCGGGCTCTCCTACAATGAGCAGTTCTTC.

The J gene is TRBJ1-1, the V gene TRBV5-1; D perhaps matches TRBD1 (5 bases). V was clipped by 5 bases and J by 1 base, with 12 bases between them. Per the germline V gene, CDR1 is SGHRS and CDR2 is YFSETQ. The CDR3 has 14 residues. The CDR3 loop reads CASRDGRANTEAFF. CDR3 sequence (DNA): TGCGCCAGCAGAGACGGCAGGGCGAACACTGAAGCTTTCTTT. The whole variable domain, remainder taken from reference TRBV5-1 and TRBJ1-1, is KAGVTQTPRYLIKTRGQQVTLSCSPISGHRSVSWYQQTPGQGLQFLFEYFSETQRNKGNFPGRFSGRQFSNSRSEMNVSTLELGDSALYLCASRDGRANTEAFFGQGTRLTVV.

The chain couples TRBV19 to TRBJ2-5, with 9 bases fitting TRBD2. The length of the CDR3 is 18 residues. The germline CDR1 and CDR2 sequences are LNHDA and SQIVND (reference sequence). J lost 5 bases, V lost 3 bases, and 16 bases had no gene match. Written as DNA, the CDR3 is TGTGCCAGTAGTATCGGCCTCCTTTTAGCGGGAGATAGTGAGACCCAGTACTTC. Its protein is CASSIGLLLAGDSETQYF.

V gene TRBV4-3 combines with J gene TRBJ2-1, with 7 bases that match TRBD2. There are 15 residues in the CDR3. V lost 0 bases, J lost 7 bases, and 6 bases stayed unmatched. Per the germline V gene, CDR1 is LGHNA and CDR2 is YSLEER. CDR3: CASSQDRGRVNEQFF. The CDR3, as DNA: TGCGCCAGCAGCCAAGATCGCGGGAGAGTGAATGAGCAGTTCTTC.

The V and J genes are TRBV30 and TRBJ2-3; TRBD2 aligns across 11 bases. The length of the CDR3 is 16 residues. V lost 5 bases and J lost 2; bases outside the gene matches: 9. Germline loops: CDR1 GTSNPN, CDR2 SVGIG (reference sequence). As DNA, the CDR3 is TGTGCCTGGGAGATCCTAGCGGGGGGACTCACAGATACGCAGTATTTT. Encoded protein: CAWEILAGGLTDTQYF. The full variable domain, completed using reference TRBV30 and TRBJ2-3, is SQTIHQWPATLVQPVGSPLSLECTVEGTSNPNLYWYRQAAGRGLQLLFYSVGIGQISSEVPQNLSASRPQDRQFILSSKKLLLSDSGFYLCAWEILAGGLTDTQYFGPGTRLTVL.